Listed below are T cell receptor beta chains from one sample, sequenced in a study of T-cell reconstitution after alpha-beta-depleted transplantation in children. TCRdb called the PCR reads again in MiXCR, with one record for every CDR3 protein. The sample lists hundreds of thousands of distinct CDR3 sequences; around 13% were seen once. Sequenced here: PBMCs, sampled before TCRalphabeta/CD19-depleted stem cell transplant. The source is a girl aged 2 to 10 with congenital amegakaryocytic thrombocytopenia, due to receive a stem cell transplant. The CDR3 runs from the conserved cysteine through the conserved F or W. A D gene is named only where the DNA matches it firmly. Clone size appears in some rows only: once, few, many, or a class for an expanded clone.

many | - | TRBJ2-5 | TRBV12-3/TRBV12-4 | CASRTTGQETQYF | TGTGCCAGCAGGACGACAGGACAAGAGACCCAGTACTTC
few | TRBD2 | TRBJ2-1 | TRBV7-8 | CASSPKREPSRSYNEQFF | TGTGCCAGCAGCCCAAAGCGGGAGCCCTCCCGCTCCTACAATGAGCAGTTCTTC
many | - | TRBJ2-7 | TRBV20-1 | CSARDLFGESSYEQYF | TGCAGTGCTAGAGATCTTTTCGGGGAGAGCTCCTACGAGCAGTACTTC
many | - | TRBJ2-6 | TRBV29-1 | CSVVGLGANVLTF | TGCAGCGTTGTAGGTCTTGGGGCCAACGTCCTGACTTTC
many | TRBD2 | TRBJ2-3 | TRBV28 | CASSIIAGVLDTQYF | TGTGCCAGCAGCATTATAGCGGGAGTTTTGGATACGCAGTATTTT
- | - | TRBJ2-7 | TRBV10-3 | CAISERSYEQYF | TGTGCCATCAGTGAACGGAGCTACGAGCAGTACTTC
few | - | TRBJ1-4 | TRBV30 | CAWRGTAQNEKLFF | TGTGCCTGGAGAGGGACGGCCCAAAATGAAAAACTGTTTTTT
- | - | TRBJ2-1 | TRBV20-1 | CSARGLYLSYNEQFF | TGCAGTGCTAGAGGGCTATATCTCTCCTACAATGAGCAGTTCTTC
few | TRBD2 | TRBJ2-7 | TRBV20-1 | CSAQPRTSGNYEQYF | TGCAGTGCTCAACCTCGGACTAGCGGGAATTACGAGCAGTACTTC
few | - | TRBJ2-6 | TRBV12-3/TRBV12-4 | CASSLAGTSGANVLTF | TGTGCCAGCAGTTTAGCGGGGACCTCTGGGGCCAACGTCCTGACTTTC
many | TRBD2 | TRBJ2-5 | TRBV5-1 | CASKGLAGFRETQYF | TGCGCCAGCAAGGGGCTAGCGGGATTTCGGGAGACCCAGTACTTC
- | TRBD1 | TRBJ1-5 | TRBV20-1 | CSAREGTGNQPQHF | TGCAGTGCTAGAGAGGGGACAGGGAATCAGCCCCAGCATTTT
many | - | TRBJ2-5 | TRBV12-3/TRBV12-4 | CASSFMVGETQYF | TGTGCCAGCAGCTTCATGGTGGGGGAGACCCAGTACTTC
- | - | TRBJ2-1 | TRBV12-3/TRBV12-4 | CASSHRGPIRDNEQFF | TGTGCCAGCAGTCACCGGGGTCCTATCAGGGACAATGAGCAGTTCTTC
many | TRBD2 | TRBJ2-5 | TRBV6-1 | CASSEPGLAGFKDQETQYF | TGTGCCAGCAGTGAACCGGGACTAGCGGGTTTTAAGGACCAAGAGACCCAGTACTTC
- | - | TRBJ2-7 | TRBV27 | CASSLNRFSYEQYF | TGTGCCAGCAGTTTAAACAGGTTCTCCTACGAGCAGTACTTC
many | TRBD1 | TRBJ2-3 | TRBV6-4 | CASSETGGRTQYF | TGTGCCAGCAGTGAGACAGGGGGCCGTACGCAGTATTTT
- | TRBD1 | TRBJ2-1 | TRBV29-1 | CSRTRTGNYNEQFF | TGCAGTCGAACCAGGACAGGGAATTACAATGAGCAGTTCTTC
many | - | TRBJ1-5 | TRBV12-3/TRBV12-4 | CASSSGNQPQHF | TGTGCCAGCAGTTCCGGGAATCAGCCCCAGCATTTT
- | - | TRBJ2-5 | TRBV20-1 | CSARWGHQETQYF | TGCAGTGCTAGATGGGGGCACCAAGAGACCCAGTACTTC
many | TRBD2 | TRBJ2-2 | TRBV20-1 | CSARARGGRNTGELFF | TGCAGTGCCCGCGCAAGGGGCGGGAGAAACACCGGGGAGCTGTTTTTT
few | TRBD2 | TRBJ2-7 | TRBV4-2 | CASSQDRAVAGLGVEQYF | TGTGCCAGCAGCCAAGACAGAGCCGTAGCGGGCCTTGGGGTCGAGCAGTACTTC
- | TRBD2 | TRBJ2-7 | TRBV5-1 | CASSLSPSGNRATYF | TGCGCCAGCAGCTTGTCTCCTAGCGGGAATCGAGCGACGTACTTC
- | TRBD2 | TRBJ2-1 | TRBV15 | CATSRDRLLAGPYNEQSF | TGTGCCACCAGCAGAGATCGACTACTAGCGGGACCCTACAATGAGCAGTCCTTC
many | - | TRBJ2-7 | TRBV7-9 | CASSLVGYTEGGYEQYF | TGTGCCAGCAGCTTAGTGGGCTATACGGAGGGGGGCTACGAGCAGTACTTC
few | - | TRBJ2-5 | TRBV7-9 | CASSLRPTWEETQYF | TGTGCCAGCAGCTTAAGGCCGACCTGGGAAGAGACCCAGTACTTC
- | - | TRBJ1-5 | TRBV12-3/TRBV12-4 | CASSFSLGNQPQHF | TGTGCCAGCAGTTTTTCCTTAGGTAATCAGCCCCAGCATTTT
many | TRBD2 | TRBJ2-7 | TRBV20-1 | CSASETGGPGEQYF | TGCAGTGCTAGTGAAACGGGAGGGCCGGGGGAGCAGTACTTC
- | - | TRBJ2-3 | TRBV12-3/TRBV12-4 | CASSLSRPPDTQYF | TGTGCCAGCAGTCTTTCCCGCCCGCCAGATACGCAGTATTTT